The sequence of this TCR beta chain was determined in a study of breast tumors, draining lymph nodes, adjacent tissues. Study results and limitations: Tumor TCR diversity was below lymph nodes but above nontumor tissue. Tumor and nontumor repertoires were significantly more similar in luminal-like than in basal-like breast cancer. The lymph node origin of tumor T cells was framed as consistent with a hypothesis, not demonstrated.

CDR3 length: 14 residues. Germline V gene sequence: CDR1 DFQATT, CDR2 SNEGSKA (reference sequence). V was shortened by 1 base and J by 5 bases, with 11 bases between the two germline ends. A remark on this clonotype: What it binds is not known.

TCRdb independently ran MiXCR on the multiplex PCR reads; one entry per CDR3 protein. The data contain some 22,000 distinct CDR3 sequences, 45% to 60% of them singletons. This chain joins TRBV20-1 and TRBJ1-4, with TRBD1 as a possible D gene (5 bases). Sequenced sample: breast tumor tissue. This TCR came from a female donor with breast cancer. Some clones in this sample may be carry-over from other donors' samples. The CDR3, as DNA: TGCAGTGCTAGAGCAGGCAGGGAGAATGAAAAACTGTTTTTT. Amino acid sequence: CSARAGRENEKLFF.